One and the same sample provided the 24 T cell receptor beta chains below, sequenced in a study of untreated major depressive disorder. Clones were sequenced by immunoSEQ multiplex PCR, and TCRdb holds only the in-frame ones, with some missing. The sample lists around 20,000 clones; 85% to 95% were seen once. Sequenced input: CD4+ T cells from PBMCs. These TCRs come from a man between 25 and 39 years old in good health.

This rearrangement joins TRBV19 to TRBJ1-5; no definite D call. Germline V gives CDR1 LNHDA, CDR2 SQIVND (reference sequence). Trimming pared 3 bases from V and 4 bases from J, leaving 13 bases between. The CDR3 totals 15 residues. CDR3 residues: CASSIGQVENQPQHF. Written as DNA, the CDR3 is TGTGCCAGTAGTATCGGGCAAGTGGAGAATCAGCCCCAGCATTTT.

The rearrangement links TRBV9 to TRBJ1-1; 7 bases map to TRBD1. Germline CDR1 SGDLS, CDR2 YYNGEE. V was pared by 4 bases and J by 9 bases, with 12 bases of the junction left unmatched. The CDR3 loop spans 14 amino acids. The CDR3 loop reads CASSPTDRPVKAFF. CDR3 sequence (DNA): TGTGCCAGCAGCCCGACGGACAGGCCCGTGAAAGCTTTCTTT.

The genes are TRBV7-3 and TRBJ2-2; 8 bases line up with TRBD1. CDR1 is SGHTA, CDR2 FQGTGA, per germline. The CDR3 sequence is 15 residues long. Trimming cost V 5 bases and J 3 bases; bases outside gene matches: 5. The CDR3 nucleotides are TGTGCCAGCAGCCTTCCGGGACAGGACACCGGGGAGCTGTTTTTT. This encodes CASSLPGQDTGELFF.

This chain connects TRBV30 to TRBJ2-7; 9 bases match TRBD2. CDR3 length: 15 amino acids. After removal of 3 bases from V and 8 bases from J, the junction contained 14 bases not matched to a gene. Germline V lookup: CDR1 GTSNPN, CDR2 SVGIG (reference sequence). The CDR3 nucleotides are TGTGCCTGGAGGGAACCCGTGACTAGCGGATGGAAGCAGTACTTC. Amino acid sequence: CAWREPVTSGWKQYF.

V gene TRBV5-6 combines with J gene TRBJ2-7; TRBD1 agrees at 9 bases. J was trimmed by 5 bases and V by 2 bases; bases with no gene match: 11. Germline values: CDR1 SGHDT, CDR2 YYEEEE. The CDR3 is made up of 16 amino acids. CDR3: CASSFNLGTGYDEQYF. The CDR3 nucleotides are TGTGCCAGCAGCTTTAACCTGGGGACAGGGTACGACGAGCAGTACTTC.

The V gene is TRBV7-9, the J gene TRBJ2-3; 8 nucleotides align to TRBD1. The V and J ends lost 5 bases and 2 bases, in that order; junction bases with no gene match: 6. CDR3 length: 15 amino acids. The V gene's germline CDR1 is SEHNR and CDR2 FQNEAQ (reference sequence). CDR3 DNA sequence: TGTGCCAGCAGCCCCGGACAGGGACCCACAGATACGCAGTATTTT. The encoded protein is CASSPGQGPTDTQYF.

V is TRBV7-9 and J is TRBJ1-4, with TRBD1 matching over 7 bases. V lost 5 bases and J lost 7; bases outside the gene matches: 7. This CDR3 contains 14 residues. CDR1 is SEHNR and CDR2 is FQNEAQ in the germline V gene (reference sequence). CDR3 sequence (DNA): TGTGCCAGCAGCCCAGGGGGGATCGGTGAAAAACTGTTTTTT. As protein: CASSPGGIGEKLFF.

The genes are TRBV2 and TRBJ1-2; 7 positions match TRBD1. V was pared by 3 bases and J by 9 bases, with 4 bases of the junction left unmatched. Germline CDR1 SNHLY, CDR2 FYNNEI. This CDR3 is built from 12 residues. The CDR3 here is CASSEPQGSYTF. Here the CDR3 DNA reads TGTGCCAGCAGTGAGCCACAGGGGAGCTACACCTTC.

This rearrangement joins TRBV7-8 to TRBJ1-2, with a tentative D call TRBD1 (5 bases). This CDR3 comprises 13 residues. Between the trimmed V and J ends, which lost 3 bases and 6 bases, there was a span of 11 bases. Per the germline V gene, CDR1 is SGHVS and CDR2 is FQNEAQ. The CDR3 DNA reads TGTGCCAGCAGCTTCGGGCAGGGTAATGGCTACACCTTC. It translates to CASSFGQGNGYTF. The variable domain in full, with the rest retrieved from reference TRBV7-8 and TRBJ1-2, is GAGVSQSPRYKVAKRGQDVALRCDPISGHVSLFWYQQALGQGPEFLTYFQNEAQLDKSGLPSDRFFAERPEGSVSTLKIQRTQQEDSAVYLCASSFGQGNGYTFGSGTRLTVV.

The gene calls are TRBV7-2 and TRBJ1-2; D is unclear. The germline CDR1 and CDR2 sequences are SGHTA and FQGNSA. The CDR3 consists of 13 residues. The V end lost 1 base, the J end lost 3 bases, and 6 bases lay between the germline ends. CDR3 bases: TGTGCCAGCAGCTTAGACAGCTACTATGGCTACACCTTC. This gives the protein CASSLDSYYGYTF.

CDR3 bases: TGTGCCAGCAGCGTAGCTACCGGACTAGCGGGAGTCGGTGAGCAGTTCTTC. This translates into CASSVATGLAGVGEQFF. V gene TRBV9 combines with J gene TRBJ2-1; 13 nucleotides match TRBD2. Germline trimming cut 0 bases from V and 9 bases from J; bases unmatched to any gene: 9. Germline assignment: CDR1 SGDLS and CDR2 YYNGEE. This CDR3 comprises 17 residues.

V and J are TRBV5-4 and TRBJ2-5, with a weak D call TRBD2 (6 bases). This CDR3 contains 15 residues. V lost 0 bases to trimming and J lost 1 base, with 10 bases between them. Germline V lookup: CDR1 SGHNT, CDR2 YYREEE (reference sequence). CDR3 DNA: TGTGCCAGCAGCTTGGTAGCCGGGGGCCAAGAGACCCAGTACTTC. Translated, it gives CASSLVAGGQETQYF. Looking up the rest from reference TRBV5-4 and TRBJ2-5 gives the full variable domain: ETGVTQSPTHLIKTRGQQVTLRCSSQSGHNTVSWYQQALGQGPQFIFQYYREEENGRGNFPPRFSGLQFPNYSSELNVNALELDDSALYLCASSLVAGGQETQYFGPGTRLLVL.

This clone appeared a single time. This sequence joins TRBV5-6 and TRBJ1-5; D not resolved. Germline CDR1 SGHDT, CDR2 YYEEEE. V dropped 3 bases and J dropped 5 bases, with 12 bases sitting between them. CDR3 length equals 14 residues. The CDR3 sequence: CASSWAGYDQPQHF. CDR3 DNA sequence: TGTGCCAGCAGCTGGGCGGGGTACGATCAGCCCCAGCATTTT.

The chain links TRBV29-1 to TRBJ1-4; D gene ambiguous. V lost 4 bases and J 4 bases, leaving 13 bases between the germline ends. Per germline, CDR1 SQVTM and CDR2 ANQGSEA. The CDR3 has 14 amino acids. In DNA form, the CDR3 reads TGCAGCGTTGGAGGGCGGCAGAGTAATGAAAAACTGTTTTTT. It is translated as CSVGGRQSNEKLFF.

This chain links TRBV11-1 with TRBJ1-2, with 7 bases matching TRBD1. Germline CDR1 is SGHAT and CDR2 is FQDESV (reference sequence). J lost 0 bases, V lost 1 base, and 8 bases had no gene match. The CDR3 length is 17 residues. The CDR3 is CASSLGDRGKANYGYTF. CDR3 nucleotides: TGTGCCAGCAGCTTAGGGGACAGAGGCAAAGCTAACTATGGCTACACCTTC.

V is TRBV25-1 and J is TRBJ2-2; TRBD2 might be the D (6 bases). The CDR3 extends over 15 amino acids. Germline V lookup: CDR1 MGHDK, CDR2 SYGVNS. The germline V and J ends were trimmed by 6 bases and 4 bases, with 15 bases remaining between them. This CDR3 reads CASSGLRDGTGELFF. DNA of the CDR3: TGTGCCAGCAGCGGACTGCGGGATGGCACCGGGGAGCTGTTTTTT.

The gene calls are TRBV7-6 and TRBJ2-7; 7 positions match TRBD2. Germline loops: CDR1 SGHVS, CDR2 FNYEAQ. Trimming took 5 bases from V and 3 from J; bases not matched to a gene: 10. The CDR3 contains 15 residues. DNA of the CDR3: TGTGCCAGCAGCCTAGGTGGGGGGGGAGGCTACGAGCAGTACTTC. Its translation is CASSLGGGGGYEQYF.

V and J are TRBV25-1 and TRBJ2-3; 8 nucleotides line up with TRBD1. With V trimmed by 5 bases and J by 2 bases, 3 bases remained unmatched. Looked up from germline, CDR1 is MGHDK and CDR2 is SYGVNS. The length of the CDR3 is 14 residues. The DNA for the CDR3 is TGTGCCAGCAGTCTCCAGGGGGCCACAGATACGCAGTATTTT. It is translated as CASSLQGATDTQYF.

This chain connects TRBV19 to TRBJ2-3; D gene uncertain. Germline V gene lookup returns CDR1 LNHDA and CDR2 SQIVND (reference sequence). The length of the CDR3 is 14 residues. The V end lost 3 bases, the J end lost 2 bases, and 9 bases lay between the germline ends. CDR3 in DNA: TGTGCCAGTAGTATCCGGCCCTTCACAGATACGCAGTATTTT. Its translation is CASSIRPFTDTQYF.

The genes are TRBV25-1 and TRBJ1-1; D is ambiguous. The CDR3 consists of 15 residues. Per the germline V gene, CDR1 is MGHDK and CDR2 is SYGVNS. V was clipped by 2 bases and J by 1 base, with 11 bases between them. CDR3 sequence (DNA): TGTGCCAGCAGTGAAGGCCCCAACAAGAACACTGAAGCTTTCTTT. Translated: CASSEGPNKNTEAFF.

The genes are TRBV30 and TRBJ2-3; a weak D match, TRBD2 (5 bases). CDR3 length equals 13 residues. Germline loops: CDR1 GTSNPN, CDR2 SVGIG (reference sequence). The ends were cut back, 7 bases at V and 2 bases at J, with 13 bases in the middle. The CDR3 here is CASLGSPTDTQYF. Here the CDR3 DNA reads TGTGCCTCCCTGGGGAGCCCCACAGATACGCAGTATTTT.

This clone was seen a single time. The genes are TRBV7-2 and TRBJ2-1, with TRBD2 matching 7 bases. The V gene end was trimmed by 5 bases and the J gene end by 0 bases; junction bases not matched to a gene: 13. This CDR3 has 18 amino acids. CDR1 is SGHTA, CDR2 FQGNSA, per germline. This chain's CDR3 is CASSRRAGGSGSYNEQFF. In DNA form, the CDR3 reads TGTGCCAGCAGCCGGCGGGCAGGCGGGAGTGGCTCCTACAATGAGCAGTTCTTC.

The chain links TRBV27 to TRBJ1-1, with D hard to call. The ends were cut back, 1 base at V and 0 bases at J, with 15 bases in the middle. From germline, CDR1 is MNHEY and CDR2 SMNVEV (reference sequence). The CDR3 is 17 amino acids. This chain's CDR3 is CASSLFVSADMNTEAFF. The DNA for the CDR3 is TGTGCCAGCAGTTTATTCGTTAGTGCAGACATGAACACTGAAGCTTTCTTT.

The J gene is TRBJ2-5, the V gene TRBV30; D possibly corresponds to TRBD1 (5 bases). Deletions cut 0 bases from V and 4 bases from J, with 9 bases between. The CDR3 is made up of 13 amino acids. The germline V gene encodes CDR1 GTSNPN and CDR2 SVGIG (reference sequence). CDR3 coding DNA: TGTGCCTGGAGTGTGGGTCAGGGAGAGACCCAGTACTTC. Its protein is CAWSVGQGETQYF. Based on the CDR3 plus reference TRBV30 and TRBJ2-5, the full variable domain is SQTIHQWPATLVQPVGSPLSLECTVEGTSNPNLYWYRQAAGRGLQLLFYSVGIGQISSEVPQNLSASRPQDRQFILSSKKLLLSDSGFYLCAWSVGQGETQYFGPGTRLLVL.